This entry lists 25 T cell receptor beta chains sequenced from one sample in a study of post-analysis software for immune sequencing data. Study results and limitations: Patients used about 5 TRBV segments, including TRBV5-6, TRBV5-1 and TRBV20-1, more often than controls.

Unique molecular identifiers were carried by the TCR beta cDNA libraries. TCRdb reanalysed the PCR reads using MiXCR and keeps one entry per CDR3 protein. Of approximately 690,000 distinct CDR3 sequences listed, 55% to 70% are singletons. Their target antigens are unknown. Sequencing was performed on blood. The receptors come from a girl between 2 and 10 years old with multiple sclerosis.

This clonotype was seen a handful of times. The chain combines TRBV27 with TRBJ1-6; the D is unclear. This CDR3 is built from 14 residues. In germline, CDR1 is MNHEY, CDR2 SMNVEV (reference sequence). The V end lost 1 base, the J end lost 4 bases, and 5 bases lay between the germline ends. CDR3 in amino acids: CASSLLGYNSPLHF. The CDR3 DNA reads TGTGCCAGCAGTTTATTGGGTTATAATTCACCCCTCCACTTT.

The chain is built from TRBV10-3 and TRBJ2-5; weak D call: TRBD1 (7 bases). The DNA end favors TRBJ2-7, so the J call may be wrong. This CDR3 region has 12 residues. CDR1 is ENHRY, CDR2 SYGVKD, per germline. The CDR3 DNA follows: TGTGCCCCCAGGGGGGATGCCCTCGAGCAGTACTTC. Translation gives CAPRGDALEQYF.

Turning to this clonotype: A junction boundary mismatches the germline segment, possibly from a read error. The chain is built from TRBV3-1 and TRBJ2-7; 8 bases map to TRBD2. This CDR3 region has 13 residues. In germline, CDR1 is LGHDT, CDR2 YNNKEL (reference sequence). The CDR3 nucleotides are TGTGTCAGCAGCCACCCAAGCGGGGGCGAGCAGTACTTC. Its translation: CVSSHPSGGEQYF.

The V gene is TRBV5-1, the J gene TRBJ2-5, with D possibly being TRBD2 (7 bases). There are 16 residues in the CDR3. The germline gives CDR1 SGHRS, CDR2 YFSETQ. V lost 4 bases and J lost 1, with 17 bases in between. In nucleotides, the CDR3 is TGCGCCAGCAGCCCTGGGGGGGACACCCTCCAAGAGACCCAGTACTTC. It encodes CASSPGGDTLQETQYF. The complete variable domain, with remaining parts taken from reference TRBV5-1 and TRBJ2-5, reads KAGVTQTPRYLIKTRGQQVTLSCSPISGHRSVSWYQQTPGQGLQFLFEYFSETQRNKGNFPGRFSGRQFSNSRSEMNVSTLELGDSALYLCASSPGGDTLQETQYFGPGTRLLVL.

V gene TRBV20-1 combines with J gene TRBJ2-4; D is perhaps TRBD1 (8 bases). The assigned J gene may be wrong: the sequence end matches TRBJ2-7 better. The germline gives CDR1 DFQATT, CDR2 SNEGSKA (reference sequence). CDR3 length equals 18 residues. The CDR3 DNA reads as TGCAGTGCCGCGGACAGGGATCCCCCTAGCGGAGTTCCCTACGAGCAGTACTTC. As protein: CSAADRDPPSGVPYEQYF.

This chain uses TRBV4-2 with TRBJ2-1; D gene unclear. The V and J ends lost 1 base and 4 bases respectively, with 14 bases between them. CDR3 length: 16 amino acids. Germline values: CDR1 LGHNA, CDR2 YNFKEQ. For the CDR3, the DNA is TGTGCCAGCAGCCAAGCAATAGTCCGCCCTTACAATGAGCAGTTCTTC. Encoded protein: CASSQAIVRPYNEQFF.

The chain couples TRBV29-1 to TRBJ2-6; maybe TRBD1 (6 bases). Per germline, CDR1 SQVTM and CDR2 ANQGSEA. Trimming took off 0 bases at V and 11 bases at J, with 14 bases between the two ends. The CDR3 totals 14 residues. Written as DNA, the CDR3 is TGCAGCGTTGAAGAGCTGGGGACACCGGACGTCCTGACTTTC. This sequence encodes CSVEELGTPDVLTF.

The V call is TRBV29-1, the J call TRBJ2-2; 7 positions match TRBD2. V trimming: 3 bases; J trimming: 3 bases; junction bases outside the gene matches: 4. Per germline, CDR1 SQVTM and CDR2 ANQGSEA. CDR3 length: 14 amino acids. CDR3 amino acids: CSVDGRGDTGELFF. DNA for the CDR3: TGCAGCGTTGATGGGAGGGGTGACACCGGGGAGCTGTTTTTT.

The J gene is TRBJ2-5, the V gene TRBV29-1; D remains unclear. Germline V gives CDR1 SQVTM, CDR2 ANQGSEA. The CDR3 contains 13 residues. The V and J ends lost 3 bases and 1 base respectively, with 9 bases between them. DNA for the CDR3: TGCAGCGTTGATTATCAGTTCCAAGAGACCCAGTACTTC. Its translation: CSVDYQFQETQYF.

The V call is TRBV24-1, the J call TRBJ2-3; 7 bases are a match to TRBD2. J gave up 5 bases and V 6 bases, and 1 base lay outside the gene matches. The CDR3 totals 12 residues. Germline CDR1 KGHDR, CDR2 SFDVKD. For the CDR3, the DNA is TGTGCCACCAGTAGGGAGGGAGATACGCAGTATTTT. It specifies CATSREGDTQYF.

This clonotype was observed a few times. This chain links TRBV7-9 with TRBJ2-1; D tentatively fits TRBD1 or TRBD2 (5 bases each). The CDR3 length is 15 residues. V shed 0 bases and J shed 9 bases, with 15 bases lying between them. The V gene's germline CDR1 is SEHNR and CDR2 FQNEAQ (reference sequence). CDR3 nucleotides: TGTGCCAGCAGCTTAGCGCTGGGGACGGTGGTTGAGCAGTTCTTC. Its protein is CASSLALGTVVEQFF.

The CDR3, as DNA: TGTGCCACCACAACGGCATTGACAGATACGCAGTATTTT. It yields the protein CATTTALTDTQYF. J is TRBJ2-3 and V is TRBV12-3 or TRBV12-4, with unresolved D. This CDR3 is 13 amino acids long. Trimming took 10 bases from V and 3 from J, leaving 14 bases between them.

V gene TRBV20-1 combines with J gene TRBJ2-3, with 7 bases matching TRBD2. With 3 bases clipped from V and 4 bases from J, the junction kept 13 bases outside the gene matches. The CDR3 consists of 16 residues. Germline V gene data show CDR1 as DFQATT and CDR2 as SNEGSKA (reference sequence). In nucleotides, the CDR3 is TGCAGTGCTAGCCAGGCGGGGGAGTCTTATGCAGATACGCAGTATTTT. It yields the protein CSASQAGESYADTQYF.

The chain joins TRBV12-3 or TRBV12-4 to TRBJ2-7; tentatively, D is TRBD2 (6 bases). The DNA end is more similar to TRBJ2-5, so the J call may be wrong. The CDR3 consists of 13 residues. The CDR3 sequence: CASRILASETQYF. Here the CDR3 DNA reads TGTGCCAGCAGGATACTAGCTTCAGAGACCCAGTACTTC.

CDR3: CASSLDNGREQYF. The CDR3 nucleotides read TGCGCCAGCAGCTTGGACAACGGGCGGGAGCAGTACTTC. V and J are TRBV5-1 and TRBJ2-7, with D hard to call. Germline lookup yields CDR1 SGHRS and CDR2 YFSETQ. With 0 bases removed from V and 7 bases from J, the gap between germline ends came to 11 bases. The length of the CDR3 is 13 residues.

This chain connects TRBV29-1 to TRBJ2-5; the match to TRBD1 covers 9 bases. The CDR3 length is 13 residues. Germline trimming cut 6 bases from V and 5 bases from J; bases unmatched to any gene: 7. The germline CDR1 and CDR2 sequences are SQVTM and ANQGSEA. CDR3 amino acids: CSVLQGAHETQYF. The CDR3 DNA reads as TGCAGCGTGCTACAGGGGGCTCATGAGACCCAGTACTTC.

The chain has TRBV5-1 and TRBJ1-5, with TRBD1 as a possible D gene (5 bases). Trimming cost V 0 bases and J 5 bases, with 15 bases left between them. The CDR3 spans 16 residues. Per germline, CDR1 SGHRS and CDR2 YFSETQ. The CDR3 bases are TGCGCCAGCAGCTTGGAGCTTACCGGAGGGGATCAGCCCCAGCATTTT. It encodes CASSLELTGGDQPQHF.

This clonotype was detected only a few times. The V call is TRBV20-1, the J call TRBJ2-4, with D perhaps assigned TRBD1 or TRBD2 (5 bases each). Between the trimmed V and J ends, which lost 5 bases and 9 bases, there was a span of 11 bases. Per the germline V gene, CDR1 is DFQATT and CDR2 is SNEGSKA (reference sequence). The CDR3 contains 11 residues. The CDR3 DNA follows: TGCAGTGCTGGGGGACGAAGCATTCAGTACTTC. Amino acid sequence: CSAGGRSIQYF.

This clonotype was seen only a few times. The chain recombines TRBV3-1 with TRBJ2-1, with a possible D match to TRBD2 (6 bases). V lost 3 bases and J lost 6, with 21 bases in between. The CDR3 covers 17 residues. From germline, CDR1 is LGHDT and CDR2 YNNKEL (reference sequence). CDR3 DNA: TGTGCCAGCAGCCATTTCACCGGGAGCCCTGACTTCAATGAGCAGTTCTTC. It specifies CASSHFTGSPDFNEQFF.

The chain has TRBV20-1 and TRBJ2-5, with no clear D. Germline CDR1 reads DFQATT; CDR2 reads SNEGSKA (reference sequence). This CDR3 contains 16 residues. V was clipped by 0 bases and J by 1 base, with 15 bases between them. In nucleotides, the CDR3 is TGCAGTGCTAGAGATCGAGTGGGATCCCTCCAAGAGACCCAGTACTTC. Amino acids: CSARDRVGSLQETQYF.

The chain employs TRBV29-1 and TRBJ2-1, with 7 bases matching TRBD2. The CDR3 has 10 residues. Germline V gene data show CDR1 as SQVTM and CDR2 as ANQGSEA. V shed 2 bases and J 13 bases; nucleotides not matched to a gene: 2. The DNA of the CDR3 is TGCAGCGTTGAAAAGGGACTACAGTTCTTC. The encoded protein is CSVEKGLQFF.

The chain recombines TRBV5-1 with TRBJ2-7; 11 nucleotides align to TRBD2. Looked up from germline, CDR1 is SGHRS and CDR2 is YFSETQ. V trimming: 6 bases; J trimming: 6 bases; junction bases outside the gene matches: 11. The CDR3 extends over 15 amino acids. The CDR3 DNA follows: TGCGCCAGCACCCTGCTAGCGGGAGGATTGGGCGAGCAGTACTTC. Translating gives CASTLLAGGLGEQYF.

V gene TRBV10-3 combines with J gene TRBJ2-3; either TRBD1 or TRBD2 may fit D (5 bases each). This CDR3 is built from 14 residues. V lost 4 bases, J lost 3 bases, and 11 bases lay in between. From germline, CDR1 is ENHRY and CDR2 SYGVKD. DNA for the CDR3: TGTGCCATCAGTGTTCGGGGCCCAACAGATACGCAGTATTTT. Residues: CAISVRGPTDTQYF.

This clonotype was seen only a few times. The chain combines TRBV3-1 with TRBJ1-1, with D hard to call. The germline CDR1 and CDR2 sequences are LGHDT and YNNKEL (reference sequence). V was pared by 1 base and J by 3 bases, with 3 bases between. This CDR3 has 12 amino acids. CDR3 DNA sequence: TGTGCCAGCAGCCAAGTGGACACTGAAGCTTTCTTT. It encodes CASSQVDTEAFF.

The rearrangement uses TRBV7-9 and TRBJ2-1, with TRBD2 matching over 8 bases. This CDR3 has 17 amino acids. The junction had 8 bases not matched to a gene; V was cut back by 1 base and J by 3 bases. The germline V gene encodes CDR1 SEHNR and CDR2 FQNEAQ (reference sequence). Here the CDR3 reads CASSLGLAGGFYNEQFF. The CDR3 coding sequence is TGTGCCAGCAGCTTAGGGCTAGCGGGCGGGTTCTACAATGAGCAGTTCTTC.